These 9 T cell receptor beta chains were sequenced from one sample in a study of glioma-infiltrating T cells after dendritic cell vaccination (dated by TCRdb to about 2016). Receptor amplification or capture employed the immunoSEQ multiplex PCR assay. The table comes from immuneACCESS by way of TCRdb, which keeps in-frame sequences with V and J called. Part of the clones is missing from these tables; in studies checked, under half for an unresolved V gene and the rest for unknown reasons. This sample holds about 95,000 clones; 85% were observed only once. The ten most abundant clones make up over 2.5% of the sample. The sequenced sample was blood, obtained before dendritic cell vaccination. Every receptor here comes from a human donor with glioblastoma.

Turning to this clone: Other DNA sequences in the same sample also yield this CDR3. This sequence joins TRBV5-1 and TRBJ2-5; 7 bases are a match to TRBD2. The CDR3 contains 13 residues. Germline assignment: CDR1 SGHRS and CDR2 YFSETQ. V trimming: 0 bases; J trimming: 5 bases; junction bases outside the gene matches: 1. Here the CDR3 DNA reads TGCGCCAGCAGCTTGGCCGGGGGGGAGACCCAGTACTTC. It specifies CASSLAGGETQYF.

The chain recombines TRBV5-1 with TRBJ2-1, with 7 bases identical to TRBD2. V lost 2 bases to trimming and J lost 7 bases; unmatched junction nucleotides: 0. Germline V lookup: CDR1 SGHRS, CDR2 YFSETQ. This CDR3 is built from 12 residues. The CDR3 spells CASSFGGNEQFF. The CDR3 DNA follows: TGCGCCAGCAGCTTCGGGGGGAATGAGCAGTTCTTC. The variable domain in full, with the rest retrieved from reference TRBV5-1 and TRBJ2-1, is KAGVTQTPRYLIKTRGQQVTLSCSPISGHRSVSWYQQTPGQGLQFLFEYFSETQRNKGNFPGRFSGRQFSNSRSEMNVSTLELGDSALYLCASSFGGNEQFFGPGTRLTVL.

V gene TRBV7-9 combines with J gene TRBJ2-7, with 16 bases fitting TRBD2. CDR3 length: 18 residues. Germline CDR1 reads SEHNR; CDR2 reads FQNEAQ (reference sequence). V lost 2 bases and J lost 2; bases outside the gene matches: 6. In DNA, the CDR3 is TGTGCCAGCAGCTTATCGGGGACTAGCGGGGGGGGGCCCTACGAGCAGTACTTC. As protein: CASSLSGTSGGGPYEQYF.

This chain joins TRBV19 and TRBJ2-3; 9 bases align to TRBD1. V shed 5 bases, J shed 3 bases, and the junction held 6 bases outside the gene matches. The CDR3 loop spans 15 amino acids. CDR1 is LNHDA, CDR2 SQIVND, per germline (reference sequence). Written as DNA, the CDR3 is TGTGCCAGTAGTCCTAGGACAGGGGCTACAGATACGCAGTATTTT. Its translation is CASSPRTGATDTQYF.

The chain couples TRBV5-4 to TRBJ2-7; 8 bases match TRBD2. The CDR3 length is 16 residues. Germline V lookup: CDR1 SGHNT, CDR2 YYREEE (reference sequence). V lost 4 bases and J lost 0; bases outside the gene matches: 9. The CDR3 is CASSPTGGRSSYEQYF. For the CDR3, the DNA is TGTGCCAGCAGCCCCACGGGGGGGAGAAGCTCCTACGAGCAGTACTTC.

This clone was seen just once. Here the CDR3 reads CASSWTISSYEQYF. The CDR3 nucleotides are TGTGCCAGCAGTTGGACAATTTCCTCCTACGAGCAGTACTTC. The gene calls are TRBV6-5 and TRBJ2-7; weak D call: TRBD1 (5 bases). Deletions cut 4 bases from V and 0 bases from J, with 10 bases between. The CDR3 covers 14 residues. Germline values: CDR1 MNHEY, CDR2 SVGAGI.

V is TRBV23-1 and J is TRBJ2-7, with D uncertain. TRBV23-1 is noted as an ORF with a role that remains uncertain. The CDR3 contains 11 residues. Trimming took 7 bases from V and 0 from J, leaving 4 bases between them. As DNA, the CDR3 is TGCGCCAGCACCTTCTCCTACGAGCAGTACTTC. As protein: CASTFSYEQYF.

The chain employs TRBV5-1 and TRBJ1-5; 10 bases map to TRBD1. Germline CDR1 reads SGHRS; CDR2 reads YFSETQ. This CDR3 has 15 amino acids. V trimming: 0 bases; J trimming: 5 bases; junction bases outside the gene matches: 2. In DNA, the CDR3 is TGCGCCAGCAGCTTGGCCGGGACAGGGGATCAGCCCCAGCATTTT. Protein: CASSLAGTGDQPQHF.

This chain uses TRBV6-5 with TRBJ1-5; 9 nucleotides line up with TRBD1. CDR1 is MNHEY, CDR2 SVGAGI, per germline. The CDR3 is made up of 15 amino acids. V dropped 5 bases and J dropped 4; count of bases not matched to a gene: 6. The CDR3 DNA follows: TGTGCCAGCAGTCTACAGGGGGCTTTAAATCAGCCCCAGCATTTT. This encodes CASSLQGALNQPQHF.